This T cell receptor beta chain was observed in a study of blood T cell repertoires in COVID-19. About the study: Samples taken during acute and convalescent COVID-19 were collected in the United States, Italy and Spain.

This clone was found once. This CDR3 has 15 residues. Trimming at V came to 2 bases and at J to 8 bases, leaving 5 bases not matched to a gene. Germline-derived CDR1 and CDR2 are MNHEY and SVGEGT. The protocol was immunoSEQ multiplex PCR, while the TCRdb copy is restricted to in-frame clones and leaves out a portion. The profile covers around 280,000 clones, with around 87% appearing a single time and 1% to 1.5% taken by the ten largest. This sequence originates from a man aged 65 to 79 with acute or convalescent COVID-19. Sequencing was done on a sample of peripheral blood. This chain links TRBV6-2 or TRBV6-3 with TRBJ1-6, with 8 bases that match TRBD1. The CDR3 DNA is TGTGCCAGCAGTTACGACAGGGGTAGTGATTCACCCCTCCACTTT. Residues: CASSYDRGSDSPLHF.